Each of the 11 T cell receptor beta chains below was sequenced from the same sample in a study of T cell responses to AZD1222 COVID-19 vaccine. Only in-frame clones appear in the TCRdb table, and some are missing; sequencing was by immunoSEQ multiplex PCR. Of about 100,000 clones listed, around 87% are singletons. The specimen comprised peripheral blood, sampled on day 0 of MenACWY control vaccination. The receptors stem from an adult in good health.

The chain employs TRBV11-2 and TRBJ2-3, with D maybe TRBD2 (6 bases). The CDR3 spans 15 residues. The germline CDR1 and CDR2 sequences are SGHAT and FQNNGV. Trimming took 5 bases from V and 8 from J, leaving 20 bases between them. The CDR3 here is CASSATGTLVGTQYF. CDR3 nucleotide sequence: TGTGCCAGCAGCGCAACCGGGACTTTAGTGGGTACGCAGTATTTT.

The chain couples TRBV5-1 to TRBJ1-1; TRBD1 matches 7 bases. This CDR3 is 16 amino acids long. The ends lost 4 bases at V and 0 bases at J; junction bases unmatched: 9. Germline V CDR1 and CDR2: SGHRS, YFSETQ. CDR3 amino acids: CASSRAGGGMNTEAFF. The CDR3 DNA sequence: TGCGCCAGCAGCCGAGCAGGGGGAGGGATGAACACTGAAGCTTTCTTT.

For the CDR3, the DNA is TGTGCCAGCAGTGGAGGGCGCTGGGATGAAAAACTGTTTTTT. This sequence encodes CASSGGRWDEKLFF. This chain connects TRBV2 to TRBJ1-4; unclear D gene. The CDR3 is made up of 14 amino acids. V lost 4 bases, J lost 6 bases, and 12 bases lay in between. CDR1 and CDR2 (germline): SNHLY, FYNNEI.

Comments on this clone: Other DNA sequences in the same sample also yield this CDR3. The chain employs TRBV5-1 and TRBJ1-5; D gene uncertain. Germline lookup yields CDR1 SGHRS and CDR2 YFSETQ. V shed 1 base and J shed 2 bases, with 4 bases lying between them. This CDR3 region has 13 residues. The CDR3 region has the DNA TGCGCCAGCAGCTTGTTGGGCAATCAGCCCCAGCATTTT. Translating it yields CASSLLGNQPQHF.

The chain carries TRBV14 and TRBJ1-2, with D possibly matching TRBD1 (5 bases). V was cut by 1 base and J by 8 bases, with 17 bases left in between. The CDR3 sequence is 15 residues long. CDR1 and CDR2 (germline): SGHDN, FVKESK. The CDR3 loop is CASSQGQSYPTGYTF. For the CDR3, the DNA is TGTGCCAGCAGCCAAGGACAGTCCTATCCAACGGGCTACACCTTC. Drawing the rest from reference TRBV14 and TRBJ1-2, the complete variable domain is EAGVTQFPSHSVIEKGQTVTLRCDPISGHDNLYWYRRVMGKEIKFLLHFVKESKQDESGMPNNRFLAERTGGTYSTLKVQPAELEDSGVYFCASSQGQSYPTGYTFGSGTRLTVV.

This rearrangement joins TRBV6-5 to TRBJ1-2; TRBD1 might be the D (6 bases). The CDR3 loop spans 14 amino acids. V lost 4 bases to trimming and J lost 2 bases, with 11 bases between them. Germline V CDR1 and CDR2: MNHEY, SVGAGI. DNA for the CDR3: TGTGCCAGCAGTTGGGCGAGGGGGAACTATGGCTACACCTTC. Residues: CASSWARGNYGYTF.

The chain carries TRBV6-5 and TRBJ2-7; D is uncertain. Trimming removed 0 bases at V and 0 bases at J, with 12 bases between. CDR1 MNHEY and CDR2 SVGAGI come from the germline V gene. The CDR3 runs 16 residues. The CDR3 reads CASSYSTAWSSYEQYF. CDR3 sequence (DNA): TGTGCCAGCAGTTACTCCACTGCTTGGAGCTCCTACGAGCAGTACTTC.

The chain joins TRBV6-2 or TRBV6-3 to TRBJ2-7; the D is unclear. The CDR3 runs 13 residues. Per the germline V gene, CDR1 is MNHEY and CDR2 is SVGEGT. Trimming shortened V by 2 bases and J by 6 bases, and 11 bases separated the two germline ends. As DNA, the CDR3 is TGTGCCAGCAGTTACGGTGCAGGCGGCGAGCAGTACTTC. Protein sequence: CASSYGAGGEQYF.

The chain uses TRBV5-1 and TRBJ1-6, with TRBD1 identical over 9 bases. CDR3 length: 15 amino acids. V lost 3 bases, J lost 9 bases, and 7 bases stayed unmatched. CDR1 is SGHRS, CDR2 YFSETQ, per germline. The chain's CDR3 is CASSSGQGTTSPLHF. The CDR3 DNA reads TGCGCCAGCAGCTCGGGACAGGGAACCACTTCACCCCTCCACTTT. The full variable domain, rest sourced from reference TRBV5-1 and TRBJ1-6, is KAGVTQTPRYLIKTRGQQVTLSCSPISGHRSVSWYQQTPGQGLQFLFEYFSETQRNKGNFPGRFSGRQFSNSRSEMNVSTLELGDSALYLCASSSGQGTTSPLHFGNGTRLTVT.

The chain joins TRBV13 to TRBJ2-7; no firm D call. Deletions cut 0 bases from V and 5 bases from J, with 5 bases between. The CDR3 consists of 12 residues. Per the germline V gene, CDR1 is PRHDT and CDR2 is FYEKMQ (reference sequence). The CDR3 bases are TGTGCCAGCAGCTTAGGGAGAGACGAGCAGTACTTC. This sequence encodes CASSLGRDEQYF.

This clone occurred once. The chain is built from TRBV5-1 and TRBJ2-7; 13 bases align to TRBD2. Trimming cost V 4 bases and J 5 bases; bases outside gene matches: 21. CDR3 length equals 20 residues. CDR1 is SGHRS, CDR2 YFSETQ, per germline. The CDR3 nucleotides are TGCGCCAGCAGCAGGGACGGGACAGGGACTAGCGGGAAATACTTCCACGAGCAGTACTTC. It encodes CASSRDGTGTSGKYFHEQYF.